One and the same sample provided the 17 T cell receptor beta chains below, sequenced in a study of beta chain features in type 1 diabetes. Reverse transcribing all isolated RNA meant expressed TCRB transcripts were sequenced. Some clones are missing from TCRdb's copy, which holds only in-frame ones; the method was immunoSEQ multiplex PCR. The sample holds fewer than 550,000 clones, 10% to 12% seen once. The sequenced material came from naive CD4+ T cells from blood. Receptor source: a woman aged 18-29 years in good health.

This clone was observed a handful of times. The chain is built from TRBV10-3 and TRBJ1-1; 7 bases are a match to TRBD1. Trimming removed 4 bases from V and 4 bases from J; junction bases left unmatched: 3. The CDR3 is made up of 13 amino acids. CDR1 and CDR2 (germline): ENHRY, SYGVKD. The CDR3 nucleotides read TGTGCCATCAGTGCGACAGGGAGCACTGAAGCTTTCTTT. This translates into CAISATGSTEAFF.

This clone was counted only a few times. CDR3 DNA sequence: TGCGCCAGCGGCGCGGCACCTTCGGAGACCCAGTACTTC. It translates to CASGAAPSETQYF. This chain uses TRBV5-1 with TRBJ2-5, with D unclear. The V gene's germline CDR1 is SGHRS and CDR2 YFSETQ. The V and J ends lost 7 bases and 5 bases respectively, with 15 bases between them. The CDR3 has 13 residues. Complete variable domain (other parts from reference TRBV5-1 and TRBJ2-5): KAGVTQTPRYLIKTRGQQVTLSCSPISGHRSVSWYQQTPGQGLQFLFEYFSETQRNKGNFPGRFSGRQFSNSRSEMNVSTLELGDSALYLCASGAAPSETQYFGPGTRLLVL.

This clone was found a few times. This rearrangement joins TRBV5-1 to TRBJ2-1; TRBD2 might be the D (5 bases). The V gene's germline CDR1 is SGHRS and CDR2 YFSETQ. The CDR3 runs 13 residues. V was shortened by 3 bases and J by 5 bases, with 9 bases between the two germline ends. CDR3 nucleotides: TGCGCCAGCAGCTCACAGACTAACAATGAGCAGTTCTTC. Its translation is CASSSQTNNEQFF.

The chain combines TRBV18 with TRBJ1-1; a possible D gene is TRBD1 (6 bases). V lost 6 bases, J lost 1 base, and 21 bases lay in between. CDR3 length: 17 amino acids. Looked up from germline, CDR1 is KGHSH and CDR2 is LQKENI. CDR3 bases: TGTGCCAGCTCCCCTACGGCGGGGGGCCTGGGGAACACTGAAGCTTTCTTT. Encoded protein: CASSPTAGGLGNTEAFF. Full variable domain (outside the CDR3, taken from reference TRBV18 and TRBJ1-1): NAGVMQNPRHLVRRRGQEARLRCSPMKGHSHVYWYRQLPEEGLKFMVYLQKENIIDESGMPKERFSAEFPKEGPSILRIQQVVRGDSAAYFCASSPTAGGLGNTEAFFGQGTRLTVV.

V usage is TRBV5-1 and J usage is TRBJ2-2; 13 bases agree with TRBD2. CDR3 length: 17 residues. Germline loops: CDR1 SGHRS, CDR2 YFSETQ. With V trimmed by 4 bases and J by 4 bases, 7 bases remained unmatched. Here the CDR3 DNA reads TGCGCCAGCAGCCACGGACTAGCGGGAGTCCTCACCGGGGAGCTGTTTTTT. Encoded protein: CASSHGLAGVLTGELFF.

The chain is built from TRBV28 and TRBJ2-7; D not resolved. V lost 5 bases, J lost 0 bases, and 11 bases lay in between. Germline values: CDR1 MDHEN, CDR2 SYDVKM. This CDR3 region has 14 residues. The CDR3 reads CASSRLLGSYEQYV. The CDR3 coding sequence is TGTGCCAGCAGTAGGTTGTTGGGCTCCTACGAGCAGTACGTC.

This clone was seen a handful of times. V and J are TRBV25-1 and TRBJ1-2, with 12 bases aligning to TRBD1. The CDR3 spans 16 residues. V trimming: 8 bases; J trimming: 3 bases; junction bases outside the gene matches: 10. Looked up from germline, CDR1 is MGHDK and CDR2 is SYGVNS. CDR3 nucleotides: TGTGCCAGCCATACCGGGACAGGGGGCTTCGACTATGGCTACACCTTC. It is translated as CASHTGTGGFDYGYTF.

This chain uses TRBV29-1 with TRBJ1-6; 10 bases map to TRBD1. Germline V lookup: CDR1 SQVTM, CDR2 ANQGSEA. With V trimmed by 6 bases and J by 7 bases, 3 bases remained unmatched. The CDR3 covers 13 residues. The CDR3, as DNA: TGCAGCGTCCGGGACAGGGGCAATTCACCCCTCCACTTT. Translation gives CSVRDRGNSPLHF.

This clone was observed many times. This CDR3 is also generated by other DNA sequences in the sample. This sequence joins TRBV7-2 and TRBJ2-3; D not certain. This CDR3 contains 12 residues. The germline gives CDR1 SGHTA, CDR2 FQGNSA. V was cut by 5 bases and J by 0 bases, with 3 bases left in between. CDR3 sequence: CASSPSTDTQYF. In DNA form, the CDR3 reads TGTGCCAGCAGCCCTAGCACAGATACGCAGTATTTT.

There are a few counts of this clone. The chain joins TRBV7-9 to TRBJ1-6, with D uncertain. The CDR3 contains 14 residues. V gave up 0 bases and J gave up 8 bases, with 8 bases separating them. Germline assignment: CDR1 SEHNR and CDR2 FQNEAQ (reference sequence). CDR3 coding DNA: TGTGCCAGCAGCTTAGCCGGTTATGATTCACCCCTCCACTTT. This sequence encodes CASSLAGYDSPLHF.

The chain employs TRBV2 and TRBJ2-7; possible D gene TRBD1, 5 bases. The CDR3 totals 15 residues. Looked up from germline, CDR1 is SNHLY and CDR2 is FYNNEI. The V end was cut by 6 bases, the J end by 2 bases, with 17 bases between. This chain's CDR3 is CASRGWTPRPYEQYF. CDR3 nucleotides: TGTGCCAGCAGGGGATGGACACCCCGCCCCTACGAGCAGTACTTC.

The chain carries TRBV19 and TRBJ2-1, with 7 bases identical to TRBD1. The CDR3 loop spans 14 amino acids. Trimming at V came to 9 bases and at J to 8 bases, leaving 13 bases not matched to a gene. The V gene's germline CDR1 is LNHDA and CDR2 SQIVND (reference sequence). Here the CDR3 DNA reads TGTGCCAGCAGAGGGGGCACGGTAGGCGATGAGCAGTTCTTC. Protein: CASRGGTVGDEQFF.

The V gene is TRBV7-9, the J gene TRBJ2-1; no clear D gene. This CDR3 region has 14 residues. V lost 1 base and J 6 bases, leaving 10 bases between the germline ends. Germline V gene sequence: CDR1 SEHNR, CDR2 FQNEAQ (reference sequence). CDR3 loop: CASSLGAGPNEQFF. In nucleotides, the CDR3 is TGTGCCAGCAGCTTAGGCGCAGGACCCAATGAGCAGTTCTTC.

This clone came up a few times. This chain links TRBV13 with TRBJ2-7, with 10 nucleotides matching TRBD1. This CDR3 has 15 amino acids. The V gene end was trimmed by 1 base and the J gene end by 7 bases; junction bases not matched to a gene: 7. Germline CDR1 is PRHDT and CDR2 is FYEKMQ (reference sequence). The CDR3 DNA sequence: TGTGCCAGCAGCTTAGCCCGACAGGGGGCAGGGGAGCAGTACGTC. This codes for CASSLARQGAGEQYV.

The chain is built from TRBV9 and TRBJ1-2, with D perhaps TRBD1 (5 bases). The CDR3 has 16 amino acids. V lost 2 bases, J lost 4 bases, and 18 bases lay in between. Germline CDR1 reads SGDLS; CDR2 reads YYNGEE. The CDR3 nucleotides read TGTGCCAGCAGCGTTCGACAGCCCGGAGACGGCTATGGCTACACCTTC. As protein: CASSVRQPGDGYGYTF.

The chain is built from TRBV7-9 and TRBJ2-5; a possible D gene is TRBD1 (6 bases). V dropped 5 bases and J dropped 5 bases, with 15 bases sitting between them. The CDR3 is made up of 14 amino acids. The germline V gene encodes CDR1 SEHNR and CDR2 FQNEAQ (reference sequence). CDR3 nucleotides: TGTGCCAGCAGCCAGGGGTATGTCAGGGAGACCCAGTACTTC. Its translation: CASSQGYVRETQYF.

The sample holds a few counts of this clone. The V and J genes are TRBV10-3 and TRBJ1-5; D not resolved. Per germline, CDR1 ENHRY and CDR2 SYGVKD. Trimming pared 4 bases from V and 0 bases from J, leaving 10 bases between. The CDR3 contains 15 residues. In DNA, the CDR3 is TGTGCCATCAGTGGCGGTGGGCATAGCAATCAGCCCCAGCATTTT. Protein sequence: CAISGGGHSNQPQHF.